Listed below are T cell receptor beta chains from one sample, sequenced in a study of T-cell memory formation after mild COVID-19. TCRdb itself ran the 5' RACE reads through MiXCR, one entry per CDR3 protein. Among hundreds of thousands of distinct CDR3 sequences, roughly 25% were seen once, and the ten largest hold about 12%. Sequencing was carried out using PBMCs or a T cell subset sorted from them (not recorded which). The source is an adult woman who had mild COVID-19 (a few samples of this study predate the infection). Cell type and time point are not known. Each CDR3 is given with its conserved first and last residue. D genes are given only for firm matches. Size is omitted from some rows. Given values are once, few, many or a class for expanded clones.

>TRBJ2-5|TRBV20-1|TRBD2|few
CSAHRRTSAEGQYF
TGCAGTGCTCACCGACGGACTAGCGCGGAGGGCCAGTACTTC
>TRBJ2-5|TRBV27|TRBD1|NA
CASSLSDRVKETQYF
TGTGCCAGCAGTTTATCCGACAGGGTGAAAGAGACCCAGTACTTC
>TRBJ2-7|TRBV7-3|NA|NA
CASSVGGGDTYEQYF
TGTGCCAGCAGCGTTGGTGGAGGGGACACATACGAGCAGTACTTC
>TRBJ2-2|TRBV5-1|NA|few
CASSSGGQGQLFF
TGCGCCAGCAGCTCGGGGGGCCAGGGACAGCTGTTTTTT
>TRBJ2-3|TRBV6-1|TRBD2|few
CASTEVAGGTDTQYF
TGTGCCAGCACAGAGGTAGCGGGGGGGACAGATACGCAGTATTTT
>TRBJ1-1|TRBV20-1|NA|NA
CSARNLDNLEAFF
TGCAGTGCGAGAAATCTGGACAATCTGGAAGCTTTCTTT
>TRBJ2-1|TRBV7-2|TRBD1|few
CASSLGTGGANEQFF
TGTGCCAGCAGCTTAGGGACAGGGGGTGCGAATGAGCAGTTCTTC
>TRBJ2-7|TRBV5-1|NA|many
CASSLAQSGRTAHEQYF
TGCGCCAGCAGCTTGGCCCAGTCGGGGCGCACAGCGCACGAGCAGTACTTC
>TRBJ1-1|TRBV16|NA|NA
CASSQIPGEEAFF
TGTGCCAGCAGCCAAATCCCAGGGGAAGAAGCTTTCTTT
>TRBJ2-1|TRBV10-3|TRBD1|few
CAISLEDRGKGGEQFF
TGTGCCATCAGCCTCGAGGACAGGGGTAAGGGTGGTGAGCAGTTCTTC
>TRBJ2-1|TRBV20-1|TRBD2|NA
CSAASGSYNEQFF
TGCAGTGCCGCTAGCGGGAGCTACAATGAGCAGTTCTTC
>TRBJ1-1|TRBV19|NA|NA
CASRYLGEAFF
TGTGCCAGTAGGTACCTTGGGGAAGCTTTCTTT
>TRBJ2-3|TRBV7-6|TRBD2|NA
CASSLGREGSPTDTQYF
TGTGCCAGCAGCTTGGGCCGGGAGGGCTCTCCCACAGATACGCAGTATTTT
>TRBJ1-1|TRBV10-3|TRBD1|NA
CAISEDQGADTEAFF
TGTGCCATCAGTGAGGACCAGGGGGCAGACACTGAAGCTTTCTTT
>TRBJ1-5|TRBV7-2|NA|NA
CASSKLGALGQPQHF
TGTGCCAGCAGCAAATTGGGGGCCCTGGGTCAGCCCCAGCATTTT
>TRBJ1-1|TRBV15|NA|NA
CATSSYDSNTEAFF
TGTGCCACCAGCAGCTACGACAGTAACACTGAAGCTTTCTTT
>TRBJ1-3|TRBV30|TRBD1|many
CAWSILEGAGNTIYF
TGTGCCTGGAGTATCCTGGAGGGGGCCGGAAACACCATATATTTT
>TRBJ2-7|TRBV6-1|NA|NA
CASSEAKWTGIYEQYF
TGTGCCAGCAGTGAAGCTAAGTGGACGGGGATCTACGAGCAGTACTTC
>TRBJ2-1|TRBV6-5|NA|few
CASSYGLNEQFF
TGTGCCAGCAGTTACGGGTTAAATGAGCAGTTCTTC